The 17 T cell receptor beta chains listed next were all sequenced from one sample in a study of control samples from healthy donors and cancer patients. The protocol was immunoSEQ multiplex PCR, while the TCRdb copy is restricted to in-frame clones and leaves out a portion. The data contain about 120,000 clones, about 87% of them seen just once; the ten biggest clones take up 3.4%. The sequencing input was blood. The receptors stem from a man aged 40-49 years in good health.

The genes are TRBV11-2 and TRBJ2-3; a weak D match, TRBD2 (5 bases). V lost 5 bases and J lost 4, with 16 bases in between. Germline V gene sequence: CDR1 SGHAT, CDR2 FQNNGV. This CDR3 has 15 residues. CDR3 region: CASSPGSSTADTQYF. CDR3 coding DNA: TGTGCCAGCAGCCCCGGGTCTAGCACTGCAGATACGCAGTATTTT.

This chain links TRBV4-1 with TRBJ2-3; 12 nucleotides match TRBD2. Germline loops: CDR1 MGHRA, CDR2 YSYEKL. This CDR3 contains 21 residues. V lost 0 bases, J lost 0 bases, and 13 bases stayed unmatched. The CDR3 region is CASSQEVLAGGPGSSTDTQYF. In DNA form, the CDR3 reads TGCGCCAGCAGCCAAGAAGTACTAGCGGGGGGTCCGGGGTCTAGCACAGATACGCAGTATTTT.

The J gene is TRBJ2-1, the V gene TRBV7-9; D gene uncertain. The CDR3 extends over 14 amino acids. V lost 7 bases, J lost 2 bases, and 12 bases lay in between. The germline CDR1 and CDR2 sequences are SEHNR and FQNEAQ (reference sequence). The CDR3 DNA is TGTGCCAGCACTCGCTCTGAGGCCTACAATGAGCAGTTCTTC. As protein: CASTRSEAYNEQFF. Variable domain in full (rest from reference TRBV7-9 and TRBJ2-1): DTGVSQNPRHKITKRGQNVTFRCDPISEHNRLYWYRQTLGQGPEFLTYFQNEAQLEKSRLLSDRFSAERPKGSFSTLEIQRTEQGDSAMYLCASTRSEAYNEQFFGPGTRLTVL.

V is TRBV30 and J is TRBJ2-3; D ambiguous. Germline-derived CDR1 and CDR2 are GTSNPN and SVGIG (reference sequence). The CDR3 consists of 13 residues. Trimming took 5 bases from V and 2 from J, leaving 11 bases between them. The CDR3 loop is CAWEAGYTDTQYF. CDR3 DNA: TGTGCCTGGGAGGCAGGTTACACAGATACGCAGTATTTT.

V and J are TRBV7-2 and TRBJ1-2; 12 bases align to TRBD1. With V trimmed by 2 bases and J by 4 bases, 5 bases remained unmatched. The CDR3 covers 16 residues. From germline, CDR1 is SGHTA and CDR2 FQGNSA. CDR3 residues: CASSLPGTGGFYGYTF. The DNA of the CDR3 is TGTGCCAGCAGCTTACCCGGGACAGGGGGCTTCTATGGCTACACCTTC.

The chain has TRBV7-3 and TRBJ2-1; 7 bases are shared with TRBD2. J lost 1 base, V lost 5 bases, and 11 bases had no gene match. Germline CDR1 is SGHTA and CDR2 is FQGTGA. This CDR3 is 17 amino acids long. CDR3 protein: CASSVLAGVLSYNEQFF. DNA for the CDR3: TGTGCCAGCAGCGTGTTAGCGGGCGTATTGTCCTACAATGAGCAGTTCTTC.

Here the CDR3 DNA reads TGTGCCAGCAGCCTTGGGACAGGGTTGGCAGATACGCAGTATTTT. Amino acids: CASSLGTGLADTQYF. V and J are TRBV3-1 (or the pseudogene TRBV3-2) and TRBJ2-3; 9 bases are a match to TRBD1. The CDR3 covers 15 residues. With 4 bases clipped from V and 4 bases from J, the junction kept 6 bases outside the gene matches. Germline V lookup: CDR1 LGHDT, CDR2 YNNKEL (reference sequence).

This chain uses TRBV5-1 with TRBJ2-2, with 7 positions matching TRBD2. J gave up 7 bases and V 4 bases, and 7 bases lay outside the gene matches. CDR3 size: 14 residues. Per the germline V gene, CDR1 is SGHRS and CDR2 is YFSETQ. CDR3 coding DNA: TGCGCCAGCAGCAGAGAAGGGGAGGGCGGGGAGCTGTTTTTT. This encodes CASSREGEGGELFF.

DNA for the CDR3: TGTGCCAGCAGCCAGGTAAGACAGGGAAACTACGAGCAGTACTTC. Residues: CASSQVRQGNYEQYF. This chain connects TRBV14 to TRBJ2-7; 7 bases align to TRBD1. Trimming at V came to 3 bases and at J to 3 bases, leaving 8 bases not matched to a gene. The CDR3 spans 15 residues. Germline V gene data show CDR1 as SGHDN and CDR2 as FVKESK.

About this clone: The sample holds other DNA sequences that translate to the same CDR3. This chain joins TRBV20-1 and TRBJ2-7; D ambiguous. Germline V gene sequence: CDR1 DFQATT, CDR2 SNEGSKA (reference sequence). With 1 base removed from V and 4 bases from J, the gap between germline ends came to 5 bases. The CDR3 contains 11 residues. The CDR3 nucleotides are TGCAGTGCTAGAGTCGGTTACGAGCAGTACTTC. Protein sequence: CSARVGYEQYF.

Here the CDR3 reads CAWSPGQGEMDGYTF. The CDR3 DNA reads as TGTGCCTGGAGCCCGGGACAGGGGGAAATGGATGGCTACACCTTC. The gene calls are TRBV30 and TRBJ1-2, with 11 bases fitting TRBD1. This CDR3 is built from 15 residues. Germline CDR1 is GTSNPN and CDR2 is SVGIG (reference sequence). V was clipped by 3 bases and J by 6 bases; unmatched bases: 9.

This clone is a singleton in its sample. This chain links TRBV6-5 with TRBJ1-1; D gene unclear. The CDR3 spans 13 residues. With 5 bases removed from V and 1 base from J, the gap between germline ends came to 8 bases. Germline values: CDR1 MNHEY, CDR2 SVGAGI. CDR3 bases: TGTGCCAGCAGTCTTGGGCGGAACACTGAAGCTTTCTTT. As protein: CASSLGRNTEAFF.

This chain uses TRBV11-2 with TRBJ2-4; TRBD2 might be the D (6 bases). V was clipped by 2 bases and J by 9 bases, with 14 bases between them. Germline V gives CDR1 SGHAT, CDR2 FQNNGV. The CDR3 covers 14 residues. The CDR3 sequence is CASSLFGAEGIQYF. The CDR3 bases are TGTGCCAGCAGCTTATTCGGGGCGGAGGGCATTCAGTACTTC.

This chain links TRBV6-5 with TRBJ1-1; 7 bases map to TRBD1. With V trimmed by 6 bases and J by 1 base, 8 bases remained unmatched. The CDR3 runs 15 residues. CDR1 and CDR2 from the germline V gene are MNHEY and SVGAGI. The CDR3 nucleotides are TGTGCCAGCAGCCGGGACAGACTCCCGAACACTGAAGCTTTCTTT. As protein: CASSRDRLPNTEAFF.

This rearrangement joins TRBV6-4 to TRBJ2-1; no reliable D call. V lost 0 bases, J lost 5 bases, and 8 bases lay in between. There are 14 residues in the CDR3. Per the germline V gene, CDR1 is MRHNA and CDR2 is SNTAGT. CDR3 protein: CASSDSSRNNEQFF. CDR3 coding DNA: TGTGCCAGCAGTGACTCAAGCCGGAACAATGAGCAGTTCTTC.

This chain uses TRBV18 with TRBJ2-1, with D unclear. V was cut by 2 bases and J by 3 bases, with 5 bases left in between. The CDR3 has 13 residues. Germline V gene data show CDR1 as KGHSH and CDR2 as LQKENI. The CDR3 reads CASSPGIYNEQFF. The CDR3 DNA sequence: TGTGCCAGCTCACCAGGCATCTACAATGAGCAGTTCTTC.

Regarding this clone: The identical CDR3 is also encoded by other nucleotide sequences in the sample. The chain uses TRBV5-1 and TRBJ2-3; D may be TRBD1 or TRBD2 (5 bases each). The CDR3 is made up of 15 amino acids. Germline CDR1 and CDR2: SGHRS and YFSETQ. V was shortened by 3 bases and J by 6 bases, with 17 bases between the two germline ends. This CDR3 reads CASSSPTVRADTQYF. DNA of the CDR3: TGCGCCAGCAGCTCCCCGACAGTGAGGGCGGATACGCAGTATTTT.